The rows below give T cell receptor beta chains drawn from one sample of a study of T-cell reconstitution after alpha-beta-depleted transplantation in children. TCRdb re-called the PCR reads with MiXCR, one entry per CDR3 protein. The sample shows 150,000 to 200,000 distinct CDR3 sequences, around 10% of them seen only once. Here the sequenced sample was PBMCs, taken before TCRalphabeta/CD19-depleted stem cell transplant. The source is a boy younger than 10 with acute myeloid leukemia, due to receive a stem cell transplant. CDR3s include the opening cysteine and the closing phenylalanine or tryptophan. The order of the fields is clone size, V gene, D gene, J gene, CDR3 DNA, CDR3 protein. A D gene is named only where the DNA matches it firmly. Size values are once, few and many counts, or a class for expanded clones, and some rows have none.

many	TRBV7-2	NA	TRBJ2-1	TGTGCCAGCAGCTTAGTGGGGGGGGGCCCGGTCTTCAATGAGCAGTTCTTC	CASSLVGGGPVFNEQFF
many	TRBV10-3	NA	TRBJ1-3	TGTGCCATCAGTGAGTTCTACCAGACAAACAGTCTAGTGGGAAACACCATATATTTT	CAISEFYQTNSLVGNTIYF
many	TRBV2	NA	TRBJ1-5	TGTGCCAGCAGTGCAAGCAGGGTAGATCAGCCCCAGCATTTT	CASSASRVDQPQHF
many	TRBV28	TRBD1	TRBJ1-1	TGTGCCAGCAGGGACAGGGATCGAACTGAAGCTTTCTTT	CASRDRDRTEAFF
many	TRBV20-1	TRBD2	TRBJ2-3	TGCAGTGCCCCGGGGGGGGACGCAGATACGCAGTATTTT	CSAPGGDADTQYF
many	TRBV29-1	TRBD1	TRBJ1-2	TGCAGCGTGGGGGGGACAGGGTTGATCTATGGCTACACCTTC	CSVGGTGLIYGYTF
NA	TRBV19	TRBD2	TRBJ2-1	TGTGCCAGTAATAGCGGGCCGACCTACAATGAGCAGTTCTTC	CASNSGPTYNEQFF
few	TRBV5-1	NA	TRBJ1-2	TGCGCCAGCAGCTTCACAGTCACCTACTCCTATGGCTACACCTTC	CASSFTVTYSYGYTF
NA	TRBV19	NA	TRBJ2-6	TGTGCCAGTAGGGAGGGCAGCTCTGGGGCCAACGTCCTGACTTTC	CASREGSSGANVLTF
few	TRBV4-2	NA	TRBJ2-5	TGTGCCATGAGCCCCGGGCTGCTCACCAACCAAGAGACCCAGTACTTC	CAMSPGLLTNQETQYF
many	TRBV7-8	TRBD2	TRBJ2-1	TGTGCCAGCAGCACTAGGACTAGCGGTGAGCAGTTCTTC	CASSTRTSGEQFF
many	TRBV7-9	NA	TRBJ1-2	TGTGCCAGCAGCTTAGAGTCGGGAGCGCACGGCTACACCTTC	CASSLESGAHGYTF
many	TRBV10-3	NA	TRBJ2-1	TGTGCCATCAGGGCCCACAATGAGCAGTTCTTC	CAIRAHNEQFF
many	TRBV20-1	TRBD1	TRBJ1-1	TGCAGTGCTTCCAAGACAGGGGATGGCACTGAAGCTTTCTTT	CSASKTGDGTEAFF
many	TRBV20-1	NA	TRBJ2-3	TGCAGTGCTGGGAGGTACCCTGCCGGAGATACGCAGTATTTT	CSAGRYPAGDTQYF
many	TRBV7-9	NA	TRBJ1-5	TGTGCCAGCAGCTTATACGCGGATCAGCCCCAGCATTTT	CASSLYADQPQHF
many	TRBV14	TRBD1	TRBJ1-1	TGTGCCAGCAGCCCGTGGGACAGCTCTCTAGGGAGTGAAGCTTTCTTT	CASSPWDSSLGSEAFF
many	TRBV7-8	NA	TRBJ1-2	TGTGCCATCTCAGTACCGGGGAACTATGGCTACACCTTC	CAISVPGNYGYTF
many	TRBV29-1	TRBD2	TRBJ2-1	TGCAGCGTTGAGAGGCTAGCGGGAGGTCGTAATGAGCAGTTCTTC	CSVERLAGGRNEQFF
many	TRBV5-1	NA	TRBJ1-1	TGCGCCAGCAGTCTCAATGGAGGGCCTGAAGCTTTCTTT	CASSLNGGPEAFF
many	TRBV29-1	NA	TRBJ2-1	TGCAGCGTTTCTAGGCGGCTAGCCAATGAGCAGTTCTTC	CSVSRRLANEQFF
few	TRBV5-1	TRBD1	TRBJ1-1	TGCGCCAGCAGCACCACCGGGACAGGCCTGTACACTGAAGCTTTCTTT	CASSTTGTGLYTEAFF
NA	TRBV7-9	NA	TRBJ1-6	TGTGCCAGCAGCTACGACAGATATAATTCACCCCTCCACTTT	CASSYDRYNSPLHF
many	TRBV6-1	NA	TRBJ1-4	TGTGCCAGCAAAAAAGGACGGCTCGCTAATGAAAAACTGTTTTTT	CASKKGRLANEKLFF
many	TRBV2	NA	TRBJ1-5	TGTGCCAGCAGCCCGGGACCGACTCGGGATCAGCCCCAGCATTTT	CASSPGPTRDQPQHF
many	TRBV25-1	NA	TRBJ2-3	TGTGCCAGCGGGGGTTCTGGGGGCAGAGCAGATACGCAGTATTTT	CASGGSGGRADTQYF
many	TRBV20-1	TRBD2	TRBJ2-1	TGCAGTGCTAGAGTGTCTAGCGGGAGATCCTACAATGAGCAGTTCTTC	CSARVSSGRSYNEQFF